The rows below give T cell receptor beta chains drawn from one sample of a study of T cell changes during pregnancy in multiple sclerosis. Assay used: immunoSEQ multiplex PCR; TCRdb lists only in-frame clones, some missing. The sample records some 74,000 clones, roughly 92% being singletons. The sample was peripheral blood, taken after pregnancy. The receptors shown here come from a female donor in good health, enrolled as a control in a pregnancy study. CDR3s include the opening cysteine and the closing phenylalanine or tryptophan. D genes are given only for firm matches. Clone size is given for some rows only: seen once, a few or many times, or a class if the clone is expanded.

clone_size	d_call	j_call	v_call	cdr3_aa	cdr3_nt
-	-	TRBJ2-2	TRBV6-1	CASSPLRTGELFF	TGTGCCAGCAGCCCACTCCGCACCGGGGAGCTGTTTTTT
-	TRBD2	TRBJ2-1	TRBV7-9	CASSSSLAGVYNEQFF	TGTGCCAGCAGTTCCTCGCTAGCGGGGGTTTACAATGAGCAGTTCTTC
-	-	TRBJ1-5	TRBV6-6	CASSLVLTGQPQHF	TGTGCCAGCAGTTTGGTTTTGACGGGTCAGCCCCAGCATTTT
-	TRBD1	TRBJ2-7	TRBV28	CASRWTGGSYEQYF	TGTGCCAGCAGGTGGACAGGGGGTTCCTACGAGCAGTACTTC
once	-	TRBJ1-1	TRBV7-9	CASSLLGDYTEAFF	TGTGCCAGCAGCTTACTAGGGGATTACACTGAAGCTTTCTTT
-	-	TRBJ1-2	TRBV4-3	CASSQEVEEGYGYTF	TGCGCCAGCAGCCAAGAGGTGGAGGAGGGCTATGGCTACACCTTC
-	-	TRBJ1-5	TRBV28	CASSLRSPQHF	TGTGCCAGCAGTTTACGTTCGCCCCAGCATTTT
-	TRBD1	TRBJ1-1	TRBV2	CASSEDRRDTEAFF	TGTGCCAGCAGTGAGGACAGGAGGGACACTGAAGCTTTCTTT
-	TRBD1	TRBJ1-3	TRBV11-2	CASSPGQGVYGNTIYF	TGTGCCAGCAGCCCCGGACAGGGTGTTTATGGAAACACCATATATTTT
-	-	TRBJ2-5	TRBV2	CASSERGTQKETQYF	TGTGCCAGCAGTGAACGGGGGACCCAAAAAGAGACCCAGTACTTC
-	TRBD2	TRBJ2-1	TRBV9	CASSISGLGADEQFF	TGTGCCAGCAGCATTTCGGGACTAGGGGCCGATGAGCAGTTCTTC
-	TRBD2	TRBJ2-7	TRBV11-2	CASSLAAGEPYEQYF	TGTGCCAGCAGCTTAGCAGCGGGGGAGCCCTACGAGCAGTACTTC
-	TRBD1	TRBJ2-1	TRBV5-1	CASSRVGLVGQGAFEQFF	TGCGCCAGCAGCCGGGTGGGTCTCGTTGGACAGGGGGCTTTCGAACAGTTCTTC
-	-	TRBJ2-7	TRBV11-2	CASSHYGDYEQYF	TGTGCCAGCAGCCATTACGGGGACTACGAGCAGTACTTC
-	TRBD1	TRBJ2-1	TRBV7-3	CASSTTGGIDADEQFF	TGTGCCAGCAGCACAACAGGGGGCATAGACGCCGATGAGCAGTTCTTC
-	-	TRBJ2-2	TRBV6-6	CASSASRETGELFF	TGTGCCAGCAGCGCGTCGAGGGAGACCGGGGAGCTGTTTTTT
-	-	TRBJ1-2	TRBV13	CASSPPGRGDYGYTF	TGTGCCAGCAGCCCCCCCGGGAGGGGAGACTATGGCTACACCTTC
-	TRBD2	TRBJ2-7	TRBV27	CASSPRTSGELYEQYF	TGTGCCAGCAGTCCCCGGACTAGCGGAGAGTTATACGAGCAGTACTTC
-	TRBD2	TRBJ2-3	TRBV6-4	CASSDSSSGGSSTDTQYF	TGTGCCAGCAGTGACTCGTCTAGCGGGGGAAGTAGCACAGATACGCAGTATTTT
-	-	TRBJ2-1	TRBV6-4	CASSVSPEMANEQFF	TGTGCCAGCAGTGTTAGCCCCGAAATGGCCAATGAGCAGTTCTTC
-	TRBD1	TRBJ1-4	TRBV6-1	CASTEDRVSEKLFF	TGTGCCAGCACCGAAGACAGGGTGAGCGAAAAACTGTTTTTT
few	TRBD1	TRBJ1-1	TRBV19	CASSRTGGLEAFF	TGTGCCAGTAGTCGGACAGGGGGGCTTGAAGCTTTCTTT
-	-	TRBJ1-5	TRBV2	CASSPDRNSNQPQHF	TGTGCCAGCAGTCCCGACAGGAATAGCAATCAGCCCCAGCATTTT
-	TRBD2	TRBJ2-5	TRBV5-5	CASIKAGGQETQYF	TGTGCCAGCATCAAAGCGGGAGGGCAAGAGACCCAGTACTTC